This T cell receptor beta chain is from a study of blood T cell repertoires in COVID-19. V lost 4 bases and J lost 3, with 14 bases in between. The germline V gene encodes CDR1 LNHDA and CDR2 SQIVND (reference sequence). CDR3 size: 15 residues. In the authors' methods: Scientists estimated how many nucleated cells there were by amplifying reference gene primers. Only in-frame clones appear in the TCRdb table, and some are missing; sequencing was by immunoSEQ multiplex PCR. V, J and clone size were drawn from that table, and D and trimming were deduced from the DNA. The sample holds 65,000 to 90,000 clones, more than 75% seen once.

The sequenced sample was peripheral blood. The chain uses TRBV19 and TRBJ2-3, with D maybe TRBD2 (6 bases). This TCR came from a man in his 60s with acute or convalescent COVID-19. This chain's CDR3 is CASSRIGGDTDTQYF. The CDR3 DNA follows: TGTGCCAGTAGTAGAATTGGCGGGGATACAGATACGCAGTATTTT.